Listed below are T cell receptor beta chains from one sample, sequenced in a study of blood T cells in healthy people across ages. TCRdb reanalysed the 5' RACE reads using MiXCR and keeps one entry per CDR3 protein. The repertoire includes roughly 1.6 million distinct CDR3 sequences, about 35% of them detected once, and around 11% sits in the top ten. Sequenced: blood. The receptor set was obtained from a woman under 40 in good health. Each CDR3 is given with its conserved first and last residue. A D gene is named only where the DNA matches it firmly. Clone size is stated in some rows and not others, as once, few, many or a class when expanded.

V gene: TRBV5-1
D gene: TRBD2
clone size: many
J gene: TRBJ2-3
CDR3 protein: CASSPWTSGRAPDTQYF
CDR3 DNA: TGCGCCAGCAGCCCCTGGACTAGCGGGAGGGCCCCAGATACGCAGTATTTT

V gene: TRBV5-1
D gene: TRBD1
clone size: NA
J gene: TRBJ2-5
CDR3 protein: CASSLGGQGVETQYF
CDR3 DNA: TGCGCCAGCAGCTTGGGAGGACAGGGGGTGGAGACCCAGTACTTC

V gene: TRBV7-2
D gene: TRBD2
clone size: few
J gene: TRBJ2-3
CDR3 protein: CASSLAGGRVTDTQYF
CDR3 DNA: TGTGCCAGCAGCTTAGCTGGCGGGAGGGTCACAGATACGCAGTATTTT

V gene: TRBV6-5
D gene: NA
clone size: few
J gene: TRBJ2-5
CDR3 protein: CASSYSRGGAETQYF
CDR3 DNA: TGTGCCAGCAGTTACTCGAGAGGGGGAGCGGAGACCCAGTACTTC

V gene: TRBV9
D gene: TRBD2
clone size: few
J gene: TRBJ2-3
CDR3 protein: CASSAGLAGSTDTQYF
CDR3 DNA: TGTGCCAGCAGCGCTGGACTAGCGGGGAGCACAGATACGCAGTATTTT

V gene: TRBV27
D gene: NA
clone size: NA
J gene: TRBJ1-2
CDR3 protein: CVSSLSPPYGYTF
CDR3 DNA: TGTGTCAGCAGTTTATCTCCTCCCTATGGCTACACCTTC

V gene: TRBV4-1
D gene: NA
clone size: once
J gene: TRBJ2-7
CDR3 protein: CASSRGEGNYVQYF
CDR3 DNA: TGCGCTAGCAGCCGAGGGGAAGGGAACTACGTGCAGTACTTC

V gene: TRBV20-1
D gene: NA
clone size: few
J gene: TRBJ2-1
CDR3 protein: CSAENSYNEQFF
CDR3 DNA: TGCAGTGCGGAGAACTCCTACAATGAGCAGTTCTTC

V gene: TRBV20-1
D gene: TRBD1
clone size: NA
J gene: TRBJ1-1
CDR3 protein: CSARISGGATEAFF
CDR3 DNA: TGCAGTGCTAGGATTTCAGGGGGCGCGACTGAAGCTTTCTTT

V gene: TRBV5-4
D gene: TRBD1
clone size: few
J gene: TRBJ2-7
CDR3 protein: CASSQSGGKDYEQYF
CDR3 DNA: TGTGCCAGCAGCCAATCAGGGGGAAAGGACTACGAGCAGTACTTC

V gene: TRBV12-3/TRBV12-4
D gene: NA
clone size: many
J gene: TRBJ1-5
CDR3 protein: CASSLGTVNQPQHF
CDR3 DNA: TGTGCCAGCAGTTTAGGGACAGTAAATCAGCCCCAGCATTTT

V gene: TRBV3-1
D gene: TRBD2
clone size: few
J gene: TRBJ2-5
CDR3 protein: CASSRGLAGVMQTQYF
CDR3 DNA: TGTGCCAGCAGCCGGGGACTAGCGGGAGTAATGCAGACCCAGTACTTC

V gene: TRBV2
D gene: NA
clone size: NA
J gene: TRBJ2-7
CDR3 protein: CASIGGKREYEQYF
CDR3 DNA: TGTGCCAGCATAGGTGGAAAGAGGGAGTACGAGCAGTACTTC

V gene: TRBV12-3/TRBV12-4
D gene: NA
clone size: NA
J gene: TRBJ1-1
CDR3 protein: CASRRRVITEAFF
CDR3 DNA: TGTGCCAGCAGGCGCAGGGTGATCACTGAAGCTTTCTTT

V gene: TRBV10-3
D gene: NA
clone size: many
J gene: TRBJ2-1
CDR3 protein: CAISMTGPPRDEQFF
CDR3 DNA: TGTGCCATCAGTATGACAGGACCACCGAGGGATGAGCAGTTCTTC

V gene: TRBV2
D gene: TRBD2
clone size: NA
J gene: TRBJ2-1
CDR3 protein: CASRGLAGGISEQFF
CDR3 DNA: TGTGCCAGCAGGGGACTAGCGGGAGGTATAAGTGAGCAGTTCTTC

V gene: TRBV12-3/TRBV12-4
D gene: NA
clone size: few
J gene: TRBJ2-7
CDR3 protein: CASSGGTLAREQYF
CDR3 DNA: TGTGCCAGCAGCGGTGGGACTCTTGCTCGCGAGCAGTACTTC

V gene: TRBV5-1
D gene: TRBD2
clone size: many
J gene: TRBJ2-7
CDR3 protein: CASSWGLAGASSYEQYF
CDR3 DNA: TGCGCCAGCAGCTGGGGGCTAGCGGGGGCCAGCTCCTACGAGCAGTACTTC

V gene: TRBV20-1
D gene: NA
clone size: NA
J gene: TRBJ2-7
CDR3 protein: CSATVEQYF
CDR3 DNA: TGCAGTGCAACTGTCGAGCAGTACTTC

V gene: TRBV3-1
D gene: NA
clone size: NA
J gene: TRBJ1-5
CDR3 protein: CASSHRANQPRHF
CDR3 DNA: TGTGCCAGCAGTCACAGGGCCAATCAGCCCCGGCATTTT

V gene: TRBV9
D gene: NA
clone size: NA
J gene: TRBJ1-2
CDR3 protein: CASQRGNRDYGYTF
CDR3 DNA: TGTGCCAGCCAGAGGGGAAACAGGGACTATGGCTACACCTTC

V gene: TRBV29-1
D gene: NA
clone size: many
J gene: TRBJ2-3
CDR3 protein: CSVERLSQNTQYF
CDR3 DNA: TGCAGCGTTGAAAGACTCAGCCAAAATACGCAGTATTTT

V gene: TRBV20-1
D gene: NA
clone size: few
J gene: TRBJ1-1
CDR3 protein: CSAKVLRDTEAFF
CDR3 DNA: TGCAGTGCTAAAGTTCTCCGGGACACTGAAGCTTTCTTT

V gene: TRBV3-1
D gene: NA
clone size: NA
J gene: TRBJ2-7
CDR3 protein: CASGQLRQNSYEQYF
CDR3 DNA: TGTGCCAGCGGCCAATTACGCCAAAACTCCTACGAGCAGTACTTC

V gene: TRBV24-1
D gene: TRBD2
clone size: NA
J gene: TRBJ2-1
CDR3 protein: CATSDSSGRDHNEQFF
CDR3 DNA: TGTGCCACCAGTGATAGTAGCGGGAGGGATCACAATGAGCAGTTCTTC

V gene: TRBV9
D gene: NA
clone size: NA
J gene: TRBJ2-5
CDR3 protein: CASSPPRAGQETQYF
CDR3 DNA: TGTGCCAGCAGCCCCCCCCGGGCAGGGCAAGAGACCCAGTACTTC